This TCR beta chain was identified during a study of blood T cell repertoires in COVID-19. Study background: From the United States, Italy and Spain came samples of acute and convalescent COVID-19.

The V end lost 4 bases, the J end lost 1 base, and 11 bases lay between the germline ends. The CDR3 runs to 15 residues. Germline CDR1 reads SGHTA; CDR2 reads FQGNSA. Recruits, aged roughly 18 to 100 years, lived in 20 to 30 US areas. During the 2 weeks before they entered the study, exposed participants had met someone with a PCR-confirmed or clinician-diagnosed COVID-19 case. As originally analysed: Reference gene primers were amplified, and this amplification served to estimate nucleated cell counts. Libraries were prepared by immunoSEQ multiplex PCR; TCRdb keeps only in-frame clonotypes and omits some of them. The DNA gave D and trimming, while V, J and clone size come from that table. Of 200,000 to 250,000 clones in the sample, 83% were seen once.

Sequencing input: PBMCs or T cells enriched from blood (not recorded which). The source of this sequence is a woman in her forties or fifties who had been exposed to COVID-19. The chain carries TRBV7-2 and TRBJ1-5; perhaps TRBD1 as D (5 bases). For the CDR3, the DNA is TGTGCCAGCAGCTACAGAGCAGGGAGCAATCAGCCCCAGCATTTT. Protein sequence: CASSYRAGSNQPQHF.